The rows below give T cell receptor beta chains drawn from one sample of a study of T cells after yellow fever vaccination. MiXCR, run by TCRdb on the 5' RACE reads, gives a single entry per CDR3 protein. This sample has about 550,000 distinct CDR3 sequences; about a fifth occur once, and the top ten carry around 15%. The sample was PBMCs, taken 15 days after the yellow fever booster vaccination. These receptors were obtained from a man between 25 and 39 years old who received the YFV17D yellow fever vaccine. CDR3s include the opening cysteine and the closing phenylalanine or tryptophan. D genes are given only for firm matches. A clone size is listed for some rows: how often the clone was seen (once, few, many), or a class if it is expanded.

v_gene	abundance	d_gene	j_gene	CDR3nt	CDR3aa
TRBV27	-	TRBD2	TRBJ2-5	TGTGCCAGCAGTTTGGGTCTAGCGGCAATAGAGACCCAGTACTTC	CASSLGLAAIETQYF
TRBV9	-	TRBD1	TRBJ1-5	TGTGCCAGCAGCAAACAGGGGAATGCCAATCAGCCCCAGCATTTT	CASSKQGNANQPQHF
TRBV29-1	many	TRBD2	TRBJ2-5	TGCAGCGAGGGACTAGCGGGAGAGACCCAGTACTTC	CSEGLAGETQYF
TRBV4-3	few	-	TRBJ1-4	TGCGCCAGCAGCCAAGATGTCGGGTACAGGAGGGCAATAAGTGAAAAACTGTTTTTT	CASSQDVGYRRAISEKLFF
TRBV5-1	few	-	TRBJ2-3	TGCGCCAGCAGCTCCATGCAGGGTACAGATACGCAGTATTTT	CASSSMQGTDTQYF
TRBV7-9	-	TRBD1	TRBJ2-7	TGTGCCAGCAGTAATGGACAGGTCTCCTACGAGCAGTACTTC	CASSNGQVSYEQYF
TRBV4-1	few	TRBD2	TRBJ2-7	TGCGCCAGCAGCCCGCTCACTGGGGGGGATGGCGAGCAGTACTTC	CASSPLTGGDGEQYF
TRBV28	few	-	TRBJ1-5	TGTGCCAGCAGTTTATCATCAGGGTACGGTCAGCCCCAGCATTTT	CASSLSSGYGQPQHF
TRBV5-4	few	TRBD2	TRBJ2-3	TGTGCCAGCACCTTACGGACTAGCAGTACAGATACGCAGTATTTT	CASTLRTSSTDTQYF
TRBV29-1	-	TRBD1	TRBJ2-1	TGCAGCGTTGGCCGCTCGACAGGGTTCAATGAGCAGTTCTTC	CSVGRSTGFNEQFF
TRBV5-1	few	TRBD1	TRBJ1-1	TGCGCCAGCAGCTGGGGTAGACAGGGGAACACTGAAGCTTTCTTT	CASSWGRQGNTEAFF
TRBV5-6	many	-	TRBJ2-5	TGTGCCAGCAGTAGTTCGACTAGGCGGTTGGGAGAGACCCAGTACTTC	CASSSSTRRLGETQYF
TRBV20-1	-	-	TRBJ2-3	TGCAGTGCTACAGTCCCACCTAGAACAGATACGCAGTATTTT	CSATVPPRTDTQYF
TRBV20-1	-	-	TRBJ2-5	TGCAGTGCCCGACGCAGTCAACAAGAGACCCAGTACTTC	CSARRSQQETQYF
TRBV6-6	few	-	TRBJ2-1	TGTGCCAGCTGTGGCCCCTACAATGAGCAGTTCTTC	CASCGPYNEQFF
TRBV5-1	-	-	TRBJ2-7	TGCGCCAGCAGAGGTGCGGCGACCTACGAGCAGTACTTC	CASRGAATYEQYF
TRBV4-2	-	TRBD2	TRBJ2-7	TGTGCCAGCAGCCTGGGACTAGCGGGAGGGCCGTCCTACGAGCAGTACTTC	CASSLGLAGGPSYEQYF
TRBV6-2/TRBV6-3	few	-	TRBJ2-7	TGTGCCAGCAGTTACTCTCGGACAACTAGCTCCTACGAGCAGTACTTC	CASSYSRTTSSYEQYF
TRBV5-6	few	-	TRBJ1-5	TGTGCCAGCAGCGACGGACGGAACTCTGGGCCCCAGCATTTT	CASSDGRNSGPQHF
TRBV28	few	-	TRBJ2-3	TGTGCCAGCAACGCGGTGACTCCCGAGGATACGCAGTATTTT	CASNAVTPEDTQYF
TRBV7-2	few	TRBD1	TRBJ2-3	TGTGCCAGCAGCCTACGAACCGGGACAGGGCTAGCAGATACGCAGTATTTT	CASSLRTGTGLADTQYF
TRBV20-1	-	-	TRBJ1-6	TGCAGTGCTAGTCAGAAGGCGGATAATTCACCCCTCCACTTT	CSASQKADNSPLHF
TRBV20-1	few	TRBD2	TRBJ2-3	TGCAGTGCTTCTAGACAGGGACTAGCGGGAGATACGCAGTATTTT	CSASRQGLAGDTQYF
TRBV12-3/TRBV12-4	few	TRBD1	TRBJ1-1	TGTGCCAGCAGTTCAGGAGGACAGGGTTTTGCTTTCTTT	CASSSGGQGFAFF
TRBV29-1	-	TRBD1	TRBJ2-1	TGCAGCGTCGCGGACAGGGTGGGGCAGTTCTTC	CSVADRVGQFF
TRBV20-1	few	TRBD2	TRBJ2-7	TGCAGTGCTAGAGATTTTGGCAGACTGACTAGCGGTTATATATACGAGCAGTACTTC	CSARDFGRLTSGYIYEQYF
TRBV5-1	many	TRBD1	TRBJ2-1	TGCGCCAGCAGAGGGGGCCACAATGAGCAGTTCTTC	CASRGGHNEQFF
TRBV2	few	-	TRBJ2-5	TGTGCCAGCCGTTCAGCCGGGGAGTGGGAGACCCAGTACTTC	CASRSAGEWETQYF
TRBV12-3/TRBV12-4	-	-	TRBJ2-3	TGTGCCAGCAGTTTAGCTCAGATGGATACGCAGTATTTT	CASSLAQMDTQYF
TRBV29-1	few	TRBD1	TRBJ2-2	TGCAGCGTTGGGGGACAGGGCCCGCCCGGGGAGCTGTTTTTT	CSVGGQGPPGELFF
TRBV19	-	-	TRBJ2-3	TGTGCCAGCGCCGGGACCCCCACAGATACGCAGTATTTT	CASAGTPTDTQYF
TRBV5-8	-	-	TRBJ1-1	TGTGCCAGCAGCTTGAGACAGCCGGAAGCTTTCTTT	CASSLRQPEAFF
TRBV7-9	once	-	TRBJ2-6	TGTGCCAGCAGCCAACTCGCCTACTCTGGGGCCAACGTCCTGACTTTC	CASSQLAYSGANVLTF
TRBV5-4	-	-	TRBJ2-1	TGTGCCAGCAGCTTGGACAGCGGACCTCAATTCGAGCAGTTCTTC	CASSLDSGPQFEQFF
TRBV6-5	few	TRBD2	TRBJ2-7	TGTGCCAGCAGTCGATCCAGGACTAGCGGGAGCTACGAGCAGTACTTC	CASSRSRTSGSYEQYF